The 28 T cell receptor beta chains in this list originate from one sample, sequenced in a study of blood T cell repertoires in COVID-19. Repertoires were generated with immunoSEQ multiplex PCR, while TCRdb's copy carries only in-frame clones and drops some. This sample has about 82,000 clones, with roughly 78% found just once. The sample taken for sequencing was peripheral blood. The source of these receptors is a man aged 45-65 years with active or convalescent COVID-19.

This chain links TRBV24-1 with TRBJ2-3; maybe TRBD2 (5 bases). The V end was cut by 4 bases, the J end by 0 bases, with 19 bases between. Germline CDR1 reads KGHDR; CDR2 reads SFDVKD. This CDR3 spans 18 amino acids. The CDR3 reads CATSDPKLAIRSTDTQYF. For the CDR3, the DNA is TGTGCCACCAGTGACCCGAAATTAGCGATTCGTAGCACAGATACGCAGTATTTT.

The V gene is TRBV19, the J gene TRBJ1-5; D may be TRBD1 (6 bases). From germline, CDR1 is LNHDA and CDR2 SQIVND (reference sequence). The CDR3 extends over 15 amino acids. The V end was cut by 6 bases, the J end by 6 bases, with 18 bases between. CDR3 sequence reads: CASRLRAGEGQPQHF. Here the CDR3 DNA reads TGTGCCAGTAGACTTAGGGCAGGGGAAGGTCAGCCCCAGCATTTT.

A note on this clone: The identical CDR3 is also encoded by other nucleotide sequences in the sample. The chain carries TRBV28 and TRBJ2-7; 7 nucleotides line up with TRBD1. The CDR3 extends over 14 amino acids. CDR1 is MDHEN, CDR2 SYDVKM, per germline. Unmatched junction bases numbered 6, after V lost 5 bases and J lost 2 bases. The CDR3, as DNA: TGTGCCAGCAGTCCATCAGGGGGTCCCTACGAGCAGTACGTC. Protein product: CASSPSGGPYEQYV.

The CDR3 region has the DNA TGTGCTCGGGGGGCGTTGGAGAGAAACACCATATATTTT. Translated, it gives CARGALERNTIYF. The J gene is TRBJ1-3, the V gene TRBV30, with D possibly TRBD1 on 6 matching bases. Germline-derived CDR1 and CDR2 are GTSNPN and SVGIG (reference sequence). The CDR3 has 13 residues.

The genes are TRBV7-2 and TRBJ2-7, with TRBD1 identical over 7 bases. With V trimmed by 1 base and J by 2 bases, 2 bases remained unmatched. Germline CDR1 and CDR2: SGHTA and FQGNSA. The CDR3 contains 14 residues. CDR3 residues: CASSLDRGPYEQYF. CDR3 DNA: TGTGCCAGCAGCTTAGACAGGGGACCCTACGAGCAGTACTTC.

This chain uses TRBV3-1 (or the pseudogene TRBV3-2) with TRBJ1-1; tentatively, D is TRBD1 (6 bases). Germline V gene data show CDR1 as LGHDT and CDR2 as YNNKEL (reference sequence). This CDR3 region has 13 residues. With 4 bases removed from V and 5 bases from J, the gap between germline ends came to 11 bases. The CDR3 coding sequence is TGTGCCAGCAGCCCTACAGGGAAAACTGAAGCTTTCTTT. This gives the protein CASSPTGKTEAFF.

This clone occurred many times. This sequence joins TRBV7-2 and TRBJ2-7, with a tentative D call TRBD2 (6 bases). Deletions cut 3 bases from V and 3 bases from J, with 12 bases between. There are 14 residues in the CDR3. The germline V gene has CDR1 SGHTA and CDR2 FQGNSA. The CDR3: CASSFSWTNYEQYF. The DNA for the CDR3 is TGTGCCAGCAGCTTCTCCTGGACTAACTACGAGCAGTACTTC.

The chain links TRBV6-5 to TRBJ1-5, with 7 bases identical to TRBD1. This CDR3 is built from 11 residues. Per germline, CDR1 MNHEY and CDR2 SVGAGI. V lost 8 bases and J lost 7; bases outside the gene matches: 2. The chain's CDR3 is CASGDSQPQHF. CDR3 nucleotides: TGTGCCAGCGGGGACAGCCAGCCCCAGCATTTT.

The rearrangement uses TRBV27 and TRBJ1-2; 8 nucleotides line up with TRBD1. The CDR3 sequence is 16 residues long. The V segment lost 4 bases and the J segment 8 bases; nucleotides outside the gene matches: 15. Germline CDR1 is MNHEY and CDR2 is SMNVEV (reference sequence). Written as DNA, the CDR3 is TGTGCCAGCAGTTGGACAGGGAAGATCCGATCGGGAGGCTACACCTTC. Protein sequence: CASSWTGKIRSGGYTF.

The rearrangement links TRBV28 to TRBJ1-5; D not resolved. The CDR3 loop spans 15 amino acids. Trimming took off 4 bases at V and 4 bases at J, with 14 bases between the two ends. In germline, CDR1 is MDHEN, CDR2 SYDVKM. CDR3 in DNA: TGTGCCAGCAGTTCCCCTAACCAGCGGAATCAGCCCCAGCATTTT. Its translation is CASSSPNQRNQPQHF. Full variable domain (remainder filled in from reference TRBV28 and TRBJ1-5): DVKVTQSSRYLVKRTGEKVFLECVQDMDHENMFWYRQDPGLGLRLIYFSYDVKMKEKGDIPEGYSVSREKKERFSLILESASTNQTSMYLCASSSPNQRNQPQHFGDGTRLSIL.

This chain links TRBV10-3 with TRBJ2-3; 11 nucleotides match TRBD2. This CDR3 region has 16 residues. Germline V gene data show CDR1 as ENHRY and CDR2 as SYGVKD. The V and J ends lost 6 bases and 6 bases, in that order; junction bases with no gene match: 11. CDR3 region: CAIREGPGTSGDTQYF. The DNA for the CDR3 is TGTGCCATCAGGGAGGGTCCCGGGACTAGCGGCGATACGCAGTATTTT.

The chain combines TRBV6-5 with TRBJ1-1; D uncertain. The length of the CDR3 is 15 residues. Trimming left V 5 bases short and J 1 base short, with 14 bases between. CDR1 and CDR2 (germline): MNHEY, SVGAGI. The CDR3 loop reads CASSPSPPKNTEAFF. The CDR3, as DNA: TGTGCCAGCAGTCCAAGCCCCCCAAAGAACACTGAAGCTTTCTTT.

CDR3 sequence reads: CASTQSSYNEQFF. CDR3 DNA: TGTGCCAGTACACAGAGCTCCTACAATGAGCAGTTCTTC. This chain connects TRBV19 to TRBJ2-1; D unclear. Trimming pared 7 bases from V and 0 bases from J, leaving 7 bases between. The germline CDR1 and CDR2 sequences are LNHDA and SQIVND (reference sequence). This CDR3 spans 13 amino acids.

The CDR3 DNA follows: TGTGCCATCAGTGAGTCGACCGGGGGTTTAAATGAGCAGTTCTTC. Encoded protein: CAISESTGGLNEQFF. J is TRBJ2-1 and V is TRBV10-3, with D maybe TRBD2 (6 bases). The V and J ends lost 0 bases and 7 bases respectively, with 13 bases between them. There are 15 residues in the CDR3. Germline loops: CDR1 ENHRY, CDR2 SYGVKD.

V gene TRBV18 combines with J gene TRBJ2-5; 9 bases align to TRBD2. This CDR3 is built from 16 residues. Germline loops: CDR1 KGHSH, CDR2 LQKENI. V shed 0 bases, J shed 4 bases, and the junction held 6 bases outside the gene matches. CDR3 in DNA: TGTGCCAGCTCACCACCGACTAGCGGCAGGAGAGAGACCCAGTACTTC. Protein: CASSPPTSGRRETQYF.

The chain links TRBV7-9 to TRBJ2-7, with D possibly TRBD1 on 5 matching bases. Trimming pared 5 bases from V and 5 bases from J, leaving 16 bases between. The germline V gene has CDR1 SEHNR and CDR2 FQNEAQ (reference sequence). The CDR3 contains 14 residues. The CDR3, as DNA: TGTGCCAGCAGCCTTACACAGGTAGTCAACGAGCAGTACTTC. Protein: CASSLTQVVNEQYF.

The rearrangement uses TRBV6-5 and TRBJ1-1, with D perhaps matching TRBD1 (5 bases). V was trimmed by 6 bases and J by 11 bases, leaving 16 bases between them. Germline values: CDR1 MNHEY, CDR2 SVGAGI. The CDR3 runs 12 residues. Written as DNA, the CDR3 is TGTGCCAGCAGCAAATCCCGGGACTTGGCTTTCTTT. Protein sequence: CASSKSRDLAFF.

The CDR3 sequence is CASSQRLTALNTEAFF. CDR3 nucleotides: TGTGCCAGCAGCCAACGCTTGACAGCATTGAACACTGAAGCTTTCTTT. V usage is TRBV3-1 (or the pseudogene TRBV3-2) and J usage is TRBJ1-1; D possibly corresponds to TRBD1 (5 bases). Trimming stripped 2 bases from V and 0 bases from J, with 13 bases between. Germline assignment: CDR1 LGHDT and CDR2 YNNKEL (reference sequence). There are 16 residues in the CDR3.

The gene calls are TRBV11-2 and TRBJ2-7; D gene ambiguous. The CDR3 spans 15 residues. The germline V gene encodes CDR1 SGHAT and CDR2 FQNNGV. Trimming removed 2 bases at V and 3 bases at J, with 14 bases between. Here the CDR3 DNA reads TGTGCCAGCAGCTTAAAGGCAGGTCGACACTACGAGCAGTACGTC. The encoded protein is CASSLKAGRHYEQYV.

This chain links TRBV5-6 with TRBJ2-3; 7 bases line up with TRBD1. Per the germline V gene, CDR1 is SGHDT and CDR2 is YYEEEE. This CDR3 has 16 residues. The V gene end was trimmed by 4 bases and the J gene end by 0 bases; junction bases not matched to a gene: 8. The DNA of the CDR3 is TGTGCCAGCAGCCCAGGGACAGACACGAGCACAGATACGCAGTATTTT. This gives the protein CASSPGTDTSTDTQYF.

The rearrangement joins TRBV7-2 to TRBJ1-2, with D unclear. V was trimmed by 5 bases and J by 4 bases, leaving 11 bases between them. CDR3 length: 13 residues. Germline V gene data show CDR1 as SGHTA and CDR2 as FQGNSA. In nucleotides, the CDR3 is TGTGCCAGCAGCAGTAGGAGTAGCTATGGCTACACCTTC. This encodes CASSSRSSYGYTF.

V and J are TRBV4-3 and TRBJ1-3, with D possibly TRBD1 on 5 matching bases. V was pared by 3 bases and J by 0 bases, with 12 bases between. There are 16 residues in the CDR3. Germline V gene data show CDR1 as LGHNA and CDR2 as YSLEER. This CDR3 is CASSQVQASSGNTIYF. DNA for the CDR3: TGCGCCAGCAGCCAGGTACAGGCCTCCTCTGGAAACACCATATATTTT.

The chain combines TRBV6-5 with TRBJ1-2, with 7 bases matching TRBD1. CDR1 is MNHEY, CDR2 SVGAGI, per germline. The CDR3 is made up of 12 amino acids. Unmatched junction bases numbered 6, after V lost 6 bases and J lost 8 bases. CDR3 DNA sequence: TGTGCCAGCAGCGGGACAGCTCAGGGCTACACCTTC. It is translated as CASSGTAQGYTF.

This chain links TRBV19 with TRBJ1-2; 8 nucleotides line up with TRBD1. Germline V gene sequence: CDR1 LNHDA, CDR2 SQIVND (reference sequence). The CDR3 contains 14 residues. Trimming cost V 6 bases and J 4 bases; bases outside gene matches: 7. Here the CDR3 DNA reads TGTGCCAGTAGGAGCCCAGGGGGCAGCTATGGCTACACCTTC. This translates into CASRSPGGSYGYTF.

V is TRBV6-5 and J is TRBJ2-7; perhaps TRBD2 as D (6 bases). Trimming removed 3 bases from V and 3 bases from J, with 12 bases in between. The germline V gene encodes CDR1 MNHEY and CDR2 SVGAGI. The CDR3 contains 14 residues. CDR3: CASSYGGENYEQYF. Written as DNA, the CDR3 is TGTGCCAGCAGTTATGGCGGGGAGAACTACGAGCAGTACTTC.

In its sample, this clone was seen a few times. The CDR3: CASSISTGSGSPLHF. The CDR3 DNA reads TGTGCCAGCAGCATTTCGACAGGGTCGGGTTCACCCCTCCACTTT. The chain uses TRBV7-2 and TRBJ1-6; 7 nucleotides line up with TRBD1. V dropped 5 bases and J dropped 9; count of bases not matched to a gene: 10. This CDR3 has 15 amino acids. CDR1 is SGHTA, CDR2 FQGNSA, per germline.

The rearrangement links TRBV5-5 to TRBJ1-4, with no clear D. Per the germline V gene, CDR1 is SGHKS and CDR2 is YYEKEE (reference sequence). This CDR3 region has 15 residues. Trimming shortened V by 1 base and J by 0 bases, and 7 bases separated the two germline ends. CDR3 bases: TGTGCCAGCAGCTTGAACCCAGCAACTAATGAAAAACTGTTTTTT. Encoded protein: CASSLNPATNEKLFF. Full variable domain (remainder filled in from reference TRBV5-5 and TRBJ1-4): DAGVTQSPTHLIKTRGQQVTLRCSPISGHKSVSWYQQVLGQGPQFIFQYYEKEERGRGNFPDRFSARQFPNYSSELNVNALLLGDSALYLCASSLNPATNEKLFFGSGTQLSVL.

The chain carries TRBV7-2 and TRBJ2-5; D unresolved. Per the germline V gene, CDR1 is SGHTA and CDR2 is FQGNSA. This CDR3 region has 14 residues. Deletions cut 1 base from V and 2 bases from J, with 8 bases between. DNA for the CDR3: TGTGCCAGCAGCTTAGTAACAGCTCAAGAGACCCAGTACTTC. Its protein is CASSLVTAQETQYF.